This T cell receptor beta chain is from a study of blood T cell repertoires in COVID-19. About the study: Acute-phase and convalescent COVID-19 samples originated in the United States, Italy and Spain.

In the authors' methods: Reference gene primer amplification gave estimated nucleated cell counts. TCRdb's table, derived via immunoSEQ multiplex PCR, lists solely in-frame clones and lacks some. D and trimming come from the DNA, and the V and J calls and clone size come from that table. The profile covers fewer than 65,000 clones, with around 90% appearing a single time and roughly a tenth taken by the ten largest. CDR3 size: 13 residues. Between the trimmed V and J ends, which lost 2 bases and 3 bases, there was a span of 6 bases. Germline V lookup: CDR1 SEHNR, CDR2 FQNEAQ (reference sequence). The TCR sequence derives from a human donor with acute or convalescent COVID-19. The donor label of this sample is uncertain. The chain recombines TRBV7-9 with TRBJ2-3; unclear D gene. Sequenced: peripheral blood. CDR3 in DNA: TGTGCCAGCAGCTTAATTTCGACAGATACGCAGTATTTT. Translated, it gives CASSLISTDTQYF.